A selection of T cell receptor beta chains follows, all from one sample in a study of T cells after yellow fever vaccination. Each CDR3 protein gets one entry after TCRdb re-called the 5' RACE reads with MiXCR. The sample lists approximately 130,000 distinct CDR3 sequences, over 12% occurring once. The starting material was CD8+ T cells sorted from PBMCs, obtained 5 days after the yellow fever booster vaccination. The receptors here all came from a man aged 18 to 30 who received the YFV17D yellow fever vaccine. Each CDR3 is given with its conserved first and last residue. D genes are given only for firm matches.

d_call	cdr3_length	j_call	v_call	cdr3_aa
-	12	TRBJ2-2	TRBV9	CASSVVSGELFF
-	15	TRBJ2-7	TRBV5-6	CASSQTTDLIFEQYF
-	14	TRBJ2-5	TRBV27	CASSLLSKKETQYF
TRBD1	13	TRBJ1-2	TRBV6-5	CASSSQGAYGYTF
TRBD2	16	TRBJ2-1	TRBV3-1	CASSQVLAGGPNEQFF
TRBD2	16	TRBJ2-2	TRBV5-1	CASSLDGLATTGELFF
-	14	TRBJ2-5	TRBV7-9	CASSFDHSGETQYF
-	16	TRBJ1-1	TRBV10-3	CAISDPNRRMNTEAFF
TRBD1	15	TRBJ1-1	TRBV12-3/TRBV12-4	CASSSGTGLNTEAFF
-	9	TRBJ2-7	TRBV27	CASGYEQYF
TRBD1	17	TRBJ1-4	TRBV7-2	CASSEDGTDATNEKLFF
-	13	TRBJ2-3	TRBV10-3	CASQGKSTDTQYF
-	17	TRBJ1-1	TRBV11-2	CASSLDRPSGDDTEAFF
-	13	TRBJ1-2	TRBV9	CASSVVNGNGYTF
-	15	TRBJ2-1	TRBV7-3	CASSSGGSGRDEQFF
TRBD2	16	TRBJ2-1	TRBV6-6	CASSPRGTSGGNEQFF
-	14	TRBJ2-5	TRBV7-6	CASSLELSQETQYF
-	13	TRBJ2-3	TRBV5-6	CASSSEGPHTQYF
-	19	TRBJ1-1	TRBV7-2	CASSSGPAGSTAMGTEAFF
-	13	TRBJ2-1	TRBV25-1	CASSGDSYNEQFF
-	14	TRBJ2-2	TRBV7-9	CASSKEGGPGELFF
-	16	TRBJ2-5	TRBV5-1	CASSLLERYYQETQYF
-	14	TRBJ2-1	TRBV7-9	CASSLASGYNEQFF
-	15	TRBJ2-1	TRBV15	CATSPTTAGGNEQFF
TRBD2	13	TRBJ2-1	TRBV5-4	CASSPGGRNEQFF
-	18	TRBJ2-4	TRBV3-2	CASSKTYRDRDCENIQYF
-	12	TRBJ1-1	TRBV6-2/TRBV6-3	CASFGANTEAFF
TRBD1	14	TRBJ2-1	TRBV12-3/TRBV12-4	CASTIGDRGIEQFF
-	13	TRBJ1-2	TRBV7-9	CASSYDTSYGYTF
-	12	TRBJ1-4	TRBV20-1	CSARDRDKGVFF
TRBD2	14	TRBJ2-3	TRBV27	CASSPLAGGRTQYF
-	12	TRBJ2-3	TRBV7-2	CASSFLADTQYF
-	16	TRBJ2-4	TRBV7-9	CASSSTTSTGKNIQYF
-	14	TRBJ2-1	TRBV20-1	CSAPPGQAYNEQFF
-	13	TRBJ2-3	TRBV10-3	CAISGSYTDTQYF
-	13	TRBJ1-1	TRBV19	CASLTGPNTEAFF
-	14	TRBJ2-5	TRBV12-5	CASGLLYDSETQYF
-	14	TRBJ1-2	TRBV4-3	CASSQDDSTYGYTF
-	12	TRBJ2-7	TRBV7-9	CASSLRTYEQYF
TRBD2	16	TRBJ2-1	TRBV11-2	CASSLGGSGIYNEQFF
-	14	TRBJ2-3	TRBV12-3/TRBV12-4	CASSLEASTDTQYF
TRBD1	16	TRBJ1-1	TRBV6-6	CASCPRPTGMNTEAFF
-	13	TRBJ2-7	TRBV19	CASSQGWPGEQYF
-	15	TRBJ2-7	TRBV6-2/TRBV6-3	CASSSSAILDYEQYF
TRBD1	11	TRBJ2-7	TRBV30	CAWGQGYEQYF
TRBD2	15	TRBJ2-3	TRBV19	CASRYRGVGTDTQYF
TRBD1	15	TRBJ2-5	TRBV12-3/TRBV12-4	CASSLTGENQETQYF
-	16	TRBJ2-2	TRBV6-6	CASIHAGTSNTGELFF
TRBD1	16	TRBJ2-7	TRBV6-4	CASSDRDRGLAYEQYF
TRBD1	16	TRBJ2-4	TRBV20-1	CSARSRGRGAKNIQYF
TRBD2	19	TRBJ2-2	TRBV7-9	CASSRTTSGGAANTGELFF
-	12	TRBJ2-1	TRBV7-6	CASSPTVNEQFF
TRBD2	16	TRBJ2-3	TRBV13	CASSLGLAGGTDTQYF